The rows below give T cell receptor beta chains drawn from one sample of a study of blood T cell repertoires in COVID-19. The data were produced by immunoSEQ multiplex PCR, yet TCRdb's version contains in-frame clones alone and is incomplete. The data contain about 240,000 clones, more than 75% of them singletons. The sequenced sample consisted of peripheral blood. These receptors originate from a woman between 55 and 75 years old with active or convalescent COVID-19. CDR3s include the opening cysteine and the closing phenylalanine or tryptophan. The D gene is left open where the match is weak. The size entry is marked missing in some rows and otherwise reads once, few, many or a size class.

clone size	V gene	D gene	J gene	CDR3 DNA	CDR3 protein
once	TRBV7-8	TRBD2	TRBJ2-3	TGTGCCAGCAGCCGAGGGTCTAGCGGGGCGAGCACAGATACGCAGTATTTT	CASSRGSSGASTDTQYF
.	TRBV6-5	TRBD1	TRBJ1-4	TGTGCCAGCAGTTACCCCCAAGGGACAGGGTCGAAACTGTTTTTT	CASSYPQGTGSKLFF
.	TRBV3-1/TRBV3-2	.	TRBJ2-1	TGTGCCAGCAGCCAAGGGAGCGGATCCTCCTACAATGAGCAGTTCTTC	CASSQGSGSSYNEQFF
.	TRBV6-1	TRBD1	TRBJ1-1	TGTGCCAGCAGTGAGACAGGGGATGCTTTCTTT	CASSETGDAFF
.	TRBV3-1/TRBV3-2	.	TRBJ1-2	TGTGCCAGCAGCCCCTGGGAGGGACTGGATGGCTACACCTTC	CASSPWEGLDGYTF
.	TRBV11-2	TRBD2	TRBJ2-7	TGTGCCAGCAGCTTAGATCGGTCATCCGGTAGCGGGGGTTACGAGCAGTACTTC	CASSLDRSSGSGGYEQYF
.	TRBV7-2	.	TRBJ2-1	TGTGCCAGCAGCTTAGAAGCTCTAGCCAGCAATGAGCAGTTCTTC	CASSLEALASNEQFF
.	TRBV9	.	TRBJ1-5	TGTGCCAGCAGCGTAGCGACGGGACAGCCCCAGCATTTT	CASSVATGQPQHF
.	TRBV6-6	.	TRBJ2-3	TGTGCCAGCAGTTATCAGGTTGTGTCTGATACGCAGTATTTT	CASSYQVVSDTQYF
.	TRBV7-8	TRBD2	TRBJ2-2	TGTGCCAGCAGACTAGCGGGGGACACCGGGGAGCTGTTTTTT	CASRLAGDTGELFF
once	TRBV27	.	TRBJ2-1	TGTGCCAGCGGCCGGGAGCGGGCCTACAATGAGCAGTTCTTC	CASGRERAYNEQFF
.	TRBV20-1	.	TRBJ2-3	TGCAGTGCTAGTTATCCCAGCACAGATACGCAGTATTTT	CSASYPSTDTQYF
.	TRBV5-1	.	TRBJ1-5	TGCGCCAGCAGCTTGGGGGGCAGGGGAAATCAGCCCCAGCATTTT	CASSLGGRGNQPQHF
once	TRBV19	.	TRBJ1-1	TGTGCCAGTAGTATGGCCCAGGATGGGAGCACTGAAGCTTTCTTT	CASSMAQDGSTEAFF
.	TRBV11-2	.	TRBJ1-2	TGTGCCAGCAGCTCAGGGATCTATGGCTACACCTTC	CASSSGIYGYTF
.	TRBV7-8	TRBD1	TRBJ1-1	TGTGCCAGCAGCTTAGTTCAGGGGGGATCCACTGAAGCTTTCTTT	CASSLVQGGSTEAFF
.	TRBV19	.	TRBJ1-1	TGTGCCAGTAGCCAACATGGCCGGGGTATCTTT	CASSQHGRGIF
.	TRBV6-1	.	TRBJ2-3	TGTGCCAGCAGTGAATATCGGGATTTGGATACGCAGTATTTT	CASSEYRDLDTQYF
.	TRBV19	.	TRBJ2-2	TGTGCCAGTAGTGGCCACAGGGAGGGAAACGCCGGGGAGCTGTTTTTT	CASSGHREGNAGELFF
.	TRBV5-1	.	TRBJ2-5	TGCGCCAGCAGCATCCGGGACATGCAAGAGACCCAGTACTTC	CASSIRDMQETQYF
.	TRBV2	TRBD1	TRBJ1-2	TGTGCCAGCAGTGTGGGGGGCGGACAGGGGAAAGGCTACACCTTC	CASSVGGGQGKGYTF
.	TRBV7-8	.	TRBJ1-6	TGTGCCAGCAGCCCCGTAAGAGGGAATTCACCCCTCCACTTT	CASSPVRGNSPLHF
.	TRBV6-5	.	TRBJ1-2	TGTGCCACCTCGTCACAGGCCTACTATGGCTACACCTTC	CATSSQAYYGYTF
.	TRBV19	TRBD2	TRBJ2-7	TGTGCCAGTACCCCGGTTGCAACTAGCGGGGGAACCTACGAGCAGTACTTC	CASTPVATSGGTYEQYF
.	TRBV3-1/TRBV3-2	TRBD2	TRBJ2-1	TGTGCCAGCAGCCAAGCCGGCGGGGGGCCAGGTTTCTCCTACAATGAGCAGTTCTTC	CASSQAGGGPGFSYNEQFF
.	TRBV4-1	TRBD1	TRBJ1-1	TGCGCCAGCAGCCAAGATACCGCGGGGGCTCGGTACAGGGGGACTGAAGCTTTCTTT	CASSQDTAGARYRGTEAFF
many	TRBV5-6	.	TRBJ2-5	TGTGCCAGCAGCTCGGGTTGGACAGAAGAGACCCAGTACTTC	CASSSGWTEETQYF
.	TRBV7-3	TRBD2	TRBJ2-3	TGTGCCAGCTCCAGATCTAGCGGGGGTTTCGATACGCAGTATTTT	CASSRSSGGFDTQYF